This T cell receptor (beta chain) appears in the sequencing data of a study of blood T cells in healthy people across ages. Through a sample-barcoded 5' primer and a J-beta primer mix, a second PCR was run for roughly 7 to 11 cycles. Each cDNA molecule was tagged by a template-switch adaptor with 12 random nucleotides. TCRdb called the 5' RACE reads again in MiXCR, with one record for every CDR3 protein. The table records 850,000 to 1,100,000 distinct CDR3 sequences, roughly two fifths of them present only once. CDR1 and CDR2 from the germline V gene are SQVTM and ANQGSEA. The CDR3 covers 12 residues. Unmatched junction bases numbered 6, after V lost 8 bases and J lost 4 bases. This clonotype was seen a handful of times.

The genes are TRBV29-1 and TRBJ2-3, with 7 nucleotides matching TRBD2. This TCR was recovered from a man between 18 and 29 years old in good health. Input material: blood. The CDR3 region has the DNA TGCAGCAGCCAGGGAGGGTCAGATACGCAGTATTTT. Translating gives CSSQGGSDTQYF.